This T cell receptor beta chain was captured by sequencing in a study of response to subunit inactivated influenza vaccine. Findings and limits, study-wide: Few additional T cells are recruited per seasonal influenza vaccination, authors suggested.

Turning to this clonotype: Its antigen is still unknown.

The CDR3 has 17 residues. CDR1 and CDR2 (germline): SGHRS, YFSETQ. V lost 3 bases and J lost 6; bases outside the gene matches: 13. TCRdb passed the RT-PCR reads through MiXCR, listing each CDR3 protein once. The sample holds about 650,000 distinct CDR3 sequences, around 15% seen once. This chain joins TRBV5-1 and TRBJ2-2; 8 nucleotides line up with TRBD2. The TCR originated in a man aged 45 to 65 who received an inactivated influenza vaccine. Material: PBMCs from blood, obtained 14 to 15 days before vaccination. The CDR3 DNA sequence: TGCGCCAGCAGCTCTGGTGGGAGCGGGAGAGGCGCCGGGGAGCTGTTTTTT. Protein product: CASSSGGSGRGAGELFF.